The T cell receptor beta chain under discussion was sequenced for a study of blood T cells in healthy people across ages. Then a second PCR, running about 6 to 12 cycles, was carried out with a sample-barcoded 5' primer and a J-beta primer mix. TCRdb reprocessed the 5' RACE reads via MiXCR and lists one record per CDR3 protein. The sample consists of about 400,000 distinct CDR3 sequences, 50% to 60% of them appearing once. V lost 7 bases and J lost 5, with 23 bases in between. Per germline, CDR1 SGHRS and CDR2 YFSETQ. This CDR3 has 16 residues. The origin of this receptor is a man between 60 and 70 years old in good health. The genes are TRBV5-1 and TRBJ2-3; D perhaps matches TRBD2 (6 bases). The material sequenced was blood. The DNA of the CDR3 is TGCGCCAGCTTAGCCGCGGGGACGGCGGAGGGAGATACGCAGTATTTT. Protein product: CASLAAGTAEGDTQYF.